Each of the 3 T cell receptor beta chains below was sequenced from the same sample in a study of breast tumors, draining lymph nodes, adjacent tissues. Axillary draining lymph nodes of breast cancer patients supplied the node samples. TCRdb analysed the multiplex PCR reads with MiXCR anew, one entry per CDR3 protein. The sample carries roughly 220,000 distinct CDR3 sequences, under 40% recorded once. Material for sequencing was axillary lymph node tissue. The receptors shown here come from a female donor with breast cancer. Some clones in this sample may be carry-over from other donors' samples.

In its sample, this clonotype was seen many times. The chain combines TRBV19 with TRBJ2-5; no clear D gene. The CDR3 contains 14 residues. V was cut by 1 base and J by 5 bases, with 11 bases left in between. Germline CDR1 LNHDA, CDR2 SQIVND (reference sequence). Here the CDR3 DNA reads TGTGCCAGTAGTATAGCCGCCATAAGCGAGACCCAGTACTTC. Amino acid sequence: CASSIAAISETQYF.

This clonotype was detected many times. This chain uses TRBV4-1 with TRBJ2-1; 14 bases are shared with TRBD2. The CDR3 extends over 15 amino acids. With 0 bases clipped from V and 13 bases from J, the junction kept 5 bases outside the gene matches. Germline-derived CDR1 and CDR2 are MGHRA and YSYEKL. The DNA of the CDR3 is TGCGCCAGCAGCCAAGAAGGGGGACTAGCGGGAGAACAGTTCTTC. Translation gives CASSQEGGLAGEQFF.

The chain employs TRBV5-1 and TRBJ2-1; 8 bases are shared with TRBD2. This CDR3 contains 15 residues. With 0 bases clipped from V and 1 base from J, the junction kept 0 bases outside the gene matches. Germline CDR1 and CDR2: SGHRS and YFSETQ. CDR3 sequence: CASSLGGRSYNEQFF. Written as DNA, the CDR3 is TGCGCCAGCAGCTTGGGCGGGAGGTCCTACAATGAGCAGTTCTTC.